Listed here is a single T cell receptor (beta chain). The antigen is unknown. The data belong to a study of T cells expressing NK-cell markers. Background on the study: Seven HCMV-seropositive donors and one seronegative donor made up the eight sequenced donors.

Per germline, CDR1 LGHDT and CDR2 YNNKEL (reference sequence). The CDR3 totals 17 residues. General study findings and limits: Clones of NKG2C+ T cells that had expanded were of unclear HCMV specificity.

Reprocessing the 5' RACE reads, TCRdb reports a single entry for every CDR3 protein and omits DNA. Its table records fewer than 400,000 distinct CDR3 sequences. The TCR sequence derives from a man between 18 and 69 years old in good health. The specimen was blood T cells: a sorted CD56 or NKG2C T cell subset, CD4+ or CD8+ T cells, or bulk PBMC T cells (not recorded which). V gene TRBV3-1 combines with J gene TRBJ2-6; TCRdb indicates TRBD1, and absent DNA this call remains unverified. The chain's CDR3 is CASSHWTGGNGANVLTF.